The source of this TCR beta chain is a study of T cells after yellow fever vaccination (dated by TCRdb to about 2019). Broadly, across the study: Libraries from fractions with low cell numbers were prepared with the SMART-Seq v4 Ultra Low Input RNA kit. Two healthy male donors, one aged 18 to 30 and one aged 30 to 40 years, were included in the cohort. Bulk PBMC replicates and cell subsets were isolated from blood drawn at multiple timepoints before and after both primary and secondary immunization. To follow T-cell clones before and after primary and booster YFV17D yellow fever vaccination, bulk TCR alpha and beta repertoires were sequenced over time. Overall study outcomes, separate from this receptor: Most clones expanded after primary vaccination (approximately 96% of CD4 and 88% of CD8) were re-detected after the booster, suggesting that broad memory maintenance occurred. Because abundant contaminating clonotypes from the bulk population could be contained in FACS-sorted repertoires, computational filtering was required. A small share of clonotypes occurred in both CD4 and CD8 compartments, likely arising from convergent recombination. The secondary T-cell response was found to be weaker but faster than the primary response, with a peak reached on day 5 rather than on day 15. Because only two donors were included in the study, the extent to which the findings can be generalized is limited.

In the case of this clonotype: No antigen is known for it. Base qualities are missing; no much larger clone stands one base away.

A distance of 10 bases separates the germline ends of V and J, which lose 3 bases and 1 base respectively. The CDR3 goes from the cysteine to the phenylalanine over 14 residues. Just CDR3 DNA is preserved here, 42 bases in frame from base 1. The germline V gene (reference sequence) specifies SGHNT as CDR1 and YYREEE as CDR2. The sample was run on an Illumina NovaSeq 6000. TCR cDNA was made using 5'RACE template switching, a step that added a universal primer site and unique molecular identifiers. Priming of cDNA synthesis was performed from both the TCR alpha and TCR beta constant segments. Library amplification involved two PCR steps, and the second step added sample barcodes and sequencing adapters. Sequencing of the libraries was done on either Illumina HiSeq 2500 (2x100 bp) or NovaSeq (2x150 bp). From the authors' description of their analysis: Reads were demultiplexed and collapsed into UMI consensus sequences with MIGEC, and V(D)J alignment was performed with MiXCR. Vaccine-responding clonotypes were identified with edgeR using replicate PBMC samples, with FDR below 0.01 and a log2 fold change above 5 up to day 15 being required. Bulk clonotypes were assigned CD4 or CD8 identity according to which sequenced CD4 or CD8 repertoire held them at higher abundance. The raw public data were reprocessed by TCRdb itself: fastp quality trimming at Q25, MiXCR clonotype calling, in-frame beta chains only. Records with the same CDR3 protein are collapsed into one entry carrying the most frequent genes and DNA. What appears here as the V and J calls and clone size reflects TCRdb's work, not the paper's. In all, the sample holds over 250,000 distinct CDR3 sequences, and around 5.3% of those were seen once. The ten largest clonotypes hold roughly 3.4% of the sample.

Read against the paper, the sample's treatment or condition label means: live attenuated yellow fever vaccine strain. PBMCs were isolated from peripheral blood using a standard Ficoll-Paque protocol. Dynabeads CD4 and CD8 positive selection kits were used to isolate the CD4 and CD8 T-cell fractions. TriZol was used to extract RNA from bulk PBMCs, CD4 and CD8 fractions, and dextramer-positive and dextramer-negative fractions. This TCR came from a man younger than 30 who received the YFV17D yellow fever vaccine. The sequencing used CD4+ T cells sorted from PBMCs, collected on the day of the yellow fever booster vaccination. The receptor chain draws on TRBV5-4 and TRBJ2-5; TRBD1 could be the D gene, as 6 bases match. The CDR3 corresponds to CASSYTGSQETQYF. In nucleotides, the sequence is TGTGCCAGCAGCTACACAGGGAGCCAAGAGACCCAGTACTTC.